The 7 T cell receptor beta chains below all came from one sample that was sequenced in a study of PD-1 blockade in classical Hodgkin lymphoma. Measured with immunoSEQ multiplex PCR; TCRdb has only the in-frame clones, and not every one. This sample has tens of thousands of clones, with about 77% found just once. Each and every patient relapsed after autologous stem cell transplantation, and patients got differing brentuximab vedotin exposure. Sample: peripheral blood mononuclear cells (PBMCs), taken at baseline. These receptors all come from a human donor with classical Hodgkin lymphoma.

J is TRBJ2-5 and V is TRBV7-8, with a possible D match to TRBD2 (5 bases). CDR1 and CDR2 (germline): SGHVS, FQNEAQ. The CDR3 has 13 amino acids. V was cut by 5 bases and J by 2 bases, with 9 bases left in between. The CDR3 nucleotides are TGTGCCAGCAGCCCCGGGATACAAGAGACCCAGTACTTC. Translation gives CASSPGIQETQYF.

The V call is TRBV9, the J call TRBJ2-3; D call uncertain. There are 16 residues in the CDR3. V was shortened by 0 bases and J by 3 bases, with 14 bases between the two germline ends. CDR1 SGDLS and CDR2 YYNGEE come from the germline V gene. This chain's CDR3 is CASSVGPGFGTDTQYF. CDR3 coding DNA: TGTGCCAGCAGCGTAGGTCCCGGGTTTGGGACAGATACGCAGTATTTT.

The rearrangement links TRBV27 to TRBJ1-4; D is unresolved. Deletions cut 4 bases from V and 0 bases from J, with 6 bases between. Germline assignment: CDR1 MNHEY and CDR2 SMNVEV (reference sequence). The CDR3 is 14 residues long. This chain's CDR3 is CASSWSATNEKLFF. CDR3 sequence (DNA): TGTGCCAGCAGTTGGAGTGCAACTAATGAAAAACTGTTTTTT.

The chain is built from TRBV19 and TRBJ1-2, with D unclear. Deletions cut 4 bases from V and 4 bases from J, with 13 bases between. Germline values: CDR1 LNHDA, CDR2 SQIVND (reference sequence). The CDR3 consists of 14 residues. CDR3 protein: CASSRELSGYGYTF. The DNA of the CDR3 is TGTGCCAGTAGTAGGGAATTGAGCGGCTATGGCTACACCTTC.

The table lists this clone with a few counts. The chain joins TRBV11-2 to TRBJ2-7, with D perhaps given as TRBD1 or TRBD2 (6 bases each). V was shortened by 8 bases and J by 2 bases, with 19 bases between the two germline ends. Germline V lookup: CDR1 SGHAT, CDR2 FQNNGV. The CDR3 has 15 amino acids. In nucleotides, the CDR3 is TGTGCCAGCCTGAGGGCCCGGGGGCCCACCTACGAGCAGTACTTC. Its translation: CASLRARGPTYEQYF.

The V and J genes are TRBV5-1 and TRBJ2-7; the D gene could be TRBD1 or TRBD2 (6 bases each). This CDR3 spans 16 amino acids. From germline, CDR1 is SGHRS and CDR2 YFSETQ. V gave up 3 bases and J gave up 1 base, with 17 bases separating them. The CDR3 region is CASSSRSGAGSYEQYF. The CDR3 nucleotides are TGCGCCAGCAGCTCAAGGTCGGGGGCAGGGTCCTACGAGCAGTACTTC.

The chain couples TRBV7-9 to TRBJ2-7, with TRBD1 matching over 8 bases. The length of the CDR3 is 15 residues. J was trimmed by 6 bases and V by 2 bases; bases with no gene match: 9. Germline assignment: CDR1 SEHNR and CDR2 FQNEAQ (reference sequence). CDR3 coding DNA: TGTGCCAGCAGCTTACGGGACAGGTCTATTAGCGAGCAGTACTTC. Its protein is CASSLRDRSISEQYF.